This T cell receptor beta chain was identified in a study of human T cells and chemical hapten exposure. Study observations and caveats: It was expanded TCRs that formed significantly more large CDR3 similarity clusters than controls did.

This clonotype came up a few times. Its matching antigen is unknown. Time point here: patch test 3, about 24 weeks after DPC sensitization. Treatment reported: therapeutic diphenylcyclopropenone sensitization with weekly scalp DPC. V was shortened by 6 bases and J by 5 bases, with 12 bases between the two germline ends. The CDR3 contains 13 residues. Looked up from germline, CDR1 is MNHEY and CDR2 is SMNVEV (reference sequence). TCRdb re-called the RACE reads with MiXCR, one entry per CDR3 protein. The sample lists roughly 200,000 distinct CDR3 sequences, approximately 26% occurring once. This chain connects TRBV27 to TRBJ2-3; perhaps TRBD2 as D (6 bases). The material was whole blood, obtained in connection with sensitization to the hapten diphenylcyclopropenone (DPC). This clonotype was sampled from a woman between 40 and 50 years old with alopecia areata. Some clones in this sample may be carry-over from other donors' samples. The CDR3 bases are TGTGCCAGCAGGACTAGATGGGGAGATACGCAGTATTTT. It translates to CASRTRWGDTQYF.